Presented here are 6 T cell receptor beta chains from one specimen sequenced in a study of OX40 agonist ivuxolimab in advanced cancers. Assay: immunoSEQ multiplex PCR; the TCRdb copy retains only in-frame clones and omits some. This sample has roughly 41,000 clones, with 78% found just once. The source was CD4+ or CD8+ T cells sorted from blood, collected in a trial of the OX40 agonist ivuxolimab. Source of these receptors: an adult with an advanced solid tumor such as melanoma, head and neck, liver or kidney cancer.

The rearrangement links TRBV4-3 to TRBJ1-4; D uncertain. The CDR3 runs 12 residues. Germline V gene sequence: CDR1 LGHNA, CDR2 YSLEER. V shed 4 bases and J shed 11 bases, with 11 bases lying between them. The CDR3 is CASSRQGSKLFF. The DNA of the CDR3 is TGCGCCAGCAGCCGACAAGGGTCGAAACTGTTTTTT.

The sample holds many counts of this clone. The chain links TRBV5-1 to TRBJ2-7, with 7 bases fitting TRBD2. V was pared by 5 bases and J by 1 base, with 9 bases of the junction left unmatched. This CDR3 contains 15 residues. Germline CDR1 and CDR2: SGHRS and YFSETQ. CDR3 amino acids: CASSFRAAGSYEQYF. The CDR3 bases are TGCGCCAGCAGTTTTAGAGCAGCGGGATCCTACGAGCAGTACTTC.

This chain links TRBV5-1 with TRBJ2-5; 9 bases map to TRBD2. The germline CDR1 and CDR2 sequences are SGHRS and YFSETQ. V dropped 1 base and J dropped 2; count of bases not matched to a gene: 6. This CDR3 spans 16 amino acids. DNA of the CDR3: TGCGCCAGCAGCTTGTTTTCTAGCGGGGTTCAAGAGACCCAGTACTTC. The encoded protein is CASSLFSSGVQETQYF.

The rearrangement uses TRBV2 and TRBJ2-1, with D maybe TRBD2 (5 bases). CDR1 SNHLY and CDR2 FYNNEI come from the germline V gene. The CDR3 is 12 amino acids. V was trimmed by 3 bases and J by 6 bases, leaving 6 bases between them. CDR3 nucleotide sequence: TGTGCCAGCAGTGACGAGGGCAATGAGCAGTTCTTC. This codes for CASSDEGNEQFF.

This clone appeared a single time. This chain uses TRBV2 with TRBJ2-1; 8 bases fit TRBD2. V dropped 3 bases and J dropped 6; count of bases not matched to a gene: 10. The CDR3 is made up of 16 amino acids. CDR1 is SNHLY and CDR2 is FYNNEI in the germline V gene. This CDR3 reads CASSEFTSGAVNEQFF. Written as DNA, the CDR3 is TGTGCCAGCAGTGAGTTTACTAGCGGAGCTGTCAATGAGCAGTTCTTC.

The chain couples TRBV4-2 to TRBJ2-3, with D unresolved. V dropped 2 bases and J dropped 9 bases, with 15 bases sitting between them. This CDR3 spans 14 amino acids. Germline-derived CDR1 and CDR2 are LGHNA and YNFKEQ. The chain's CDR3 is CASSQPGQRDTQYF. The CDR3 coding sequence is TGTGCCAGCAGCCAACCTGGCCAGAGAGACACGCAGTATTTT.